This entry features one T cell receptor (beta chain) sequence. This sample stems from a study of T cell changes during pregnancy in multiple sclerosis. CDR3 length equals 15 residues. J gave up 1 base and V 6 bases, and 10 bases lay outside the gene matches. Germline values: CDR1 GTSNPN, CDR2 SVGIG (reference sequence). TCRdb keeps only in-frame clones here, not all; method: immunoSEQ multiplex PCR. The sample lists around 48,000 clones, approximately 85% occurring once. This sequence joins TRBV30 and TRBJ2-3; 7 positions match TRBD2. Sequencing used CD4+ T cells from peripheral blood mononuclear cells, obtained in the second trimester of pregnancy. This sequence originates from a female donor with multiple sclerosis, enrolled in a pregnancy study. The CDR3, as DNA: TGTGCCTGTCCTCTAGGGCTAGCGGGCACAGATACGCAGTATTTT. This encodes CACPLGLAGTDTQYF.